The T cell receptor beta chain under discussion was sequenced for a study of PD-1 blockade in mismatch repair-deficient tumors. Notes on the study in general: Tumor-resident clones, often undetectable pretreatment in blood, expanded then contracted after pembrolizumab.

Method: immunoSEQ multiplex PCR; TCRdb's copy keeps in-frame clones and lacks some. The sample gives approximately 16,000 clones, 84% of which show up once; roughly 1.7% is in the top ten. Every patient had mismatch repair deficiency by PCR or immunohistochemistry. Concerning this clone itself: Its specificity is unknown.

Germline V gene lookup returns CDR1 WNHNN and CDR2 SYGVQD (reference sequence). The trim removed 3 bases at V and 6 bases at J, leaving 5 bases unmatched. The CDR3 covers 14 residues. Sequenced material: PBMCs, taken about 22 weeks after starting pembrolizumab. The TCR was taken from an adult with mismatch repair-deficient cancer. This sequence joins TRBV10-1 and TRBJ2-4; 7 bases are a match to TRBD1. CDR3 coding DNA: TGCGCCAGCAGTGACCAGGGGGTGGGAAACATTCAGTACTTC. This encodes CASSDQGVGNIQYF.